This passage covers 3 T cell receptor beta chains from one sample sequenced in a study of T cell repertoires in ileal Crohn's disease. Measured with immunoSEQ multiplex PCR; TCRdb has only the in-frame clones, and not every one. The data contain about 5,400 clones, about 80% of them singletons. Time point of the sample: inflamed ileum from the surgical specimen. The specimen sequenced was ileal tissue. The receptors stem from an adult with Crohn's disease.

The CDR3 nucleotides read TGTGCCTGGGGCCAACTTAGCAATCAGCCCCAGCATTTT. It yields the protein CAWGQLSNQPQHF. The V gene is TRBV30, the J gene TRBJ1-5; no reliable D call. There are 13 residues in the CDR3. Germline CDR1 GTSNPN, CDR2 SVGIG (reference sequence). Deletions cut 5 bases from V and 0 bases from J, with 8 bases between.

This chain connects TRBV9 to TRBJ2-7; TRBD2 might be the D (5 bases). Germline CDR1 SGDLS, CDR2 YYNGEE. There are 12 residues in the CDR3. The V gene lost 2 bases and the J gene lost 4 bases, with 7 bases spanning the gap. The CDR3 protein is CASSVRAYEQYF. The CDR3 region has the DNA TGTGCCAGCAGCGTGAGGGCGTACGAGCAGTACTTC.

The CDR3 sequence: CASTRSGGRNEQYF. The CDR3 bases are TGTGCCAGCACCCGCTCCGGGGGCAGGAACGAGCAGTACTTC. V gene TRBV5-4 combines with J gene TRBJ2-7, with D perhaps TRBD1 or TRBD2 (6 bases each). V lost 6 bases and J 5 bases, leaving 18 bases between the germline ends. The CDR3 runs 14 residues. Germline V CDR1 and CDR2: SGHNT, YYREEE (reference sequence).